This T cell receptor beta chain was sequenced in a study of T cells after posttransplantation cyclophosphamide. This clone came up many times. What it recognizes is unknown. Sequencing used immunoSEQ multiplex PCR; TCRdb keeps in-frame clones, though not all of them. The sample includes 30,000 or so clones, none of them occurring once. The V end was cut by 4 bases, the J end by 7 bases, with 8 bases between. Germline loops: CDR1 SGHDT, CDR2 YYEEEE. The CDR3 has 11 amino acids. Study observations and caveats: TRB overlap between skin or GI tissue T cells and blood was limited. After PTCy, TRB diversity resembled that of CNI/methotrexate controls.

The receptor was isolated from a woman aged 60-70 years in good health, CMV-negative, and a related stem cell transplant donor. The sample comprised PBMCs. The chain is built from TRBV5-6 and TRBJ1-1; tentatively, D is TRBD1 (6 bases). CDR3 sequence: CASSLQGEAFF. CDR3 bases: TGTGCCAGCAGCCTACAGGGTGAAGCTTTCTTT. The full variable domain, its missing parts supplied by reference TRBV5-6 and TRBJ1-1, is DAGVTQSPTHLIKTRGQQVTLRCSPKSGHDTVSWYQQALGQGPQFIFQYYEEEERQRGNFPDRFSGHQFPNYSSELNVNALLLGDSALYLCASSLQGEAFFGQGTRLTVV.